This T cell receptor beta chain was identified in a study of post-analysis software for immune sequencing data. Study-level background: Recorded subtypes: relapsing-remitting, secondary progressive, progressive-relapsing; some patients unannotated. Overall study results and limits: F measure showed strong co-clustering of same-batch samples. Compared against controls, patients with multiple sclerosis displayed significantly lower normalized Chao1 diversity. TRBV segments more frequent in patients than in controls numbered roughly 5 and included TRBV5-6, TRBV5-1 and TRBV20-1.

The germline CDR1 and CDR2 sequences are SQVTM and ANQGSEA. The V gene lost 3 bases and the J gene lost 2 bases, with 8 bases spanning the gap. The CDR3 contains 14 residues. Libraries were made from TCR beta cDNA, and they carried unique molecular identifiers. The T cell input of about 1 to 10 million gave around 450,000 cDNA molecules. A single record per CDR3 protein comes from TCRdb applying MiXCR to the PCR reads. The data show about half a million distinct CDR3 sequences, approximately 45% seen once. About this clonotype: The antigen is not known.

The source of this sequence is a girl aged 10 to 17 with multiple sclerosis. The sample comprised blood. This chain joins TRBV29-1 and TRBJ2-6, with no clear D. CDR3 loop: CSVEGLPGANVLTF. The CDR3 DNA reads TGCAGCGTTGAGGGTCTACCTGGGGCCAACGTCCTGACTTTC.